This T cell receptor beta chain emerged from a study of blood T cell repertoires in COVID-19. From germline, CDR1 is LNHNV and CDR2 YYDKDF (reference sequence). J lost 2 bases, V lost 0 bases, and 7 bases had no gene match. The CDR3 has 16 residues. The assay was immunoSEQ multiplex PCR, and TCRdb's table has in-frame clones only and misses some. The sample has tens of thousands of clones, 85% to 90% seen once; the top ten hold 1.2% to 1.5%. The source material was peripheral blood. The gene calls are TRBV15 and TRBJ2-7, with 7 bases that match TRBD2. The TCR sequence derives from a man aged 60-69 years with acute or convalescent COVID-19. DNA of the CDR3: TGTGCCACCAGCAGAGATAAGGCGGGAGCACCCTACGAGCAGTACTTC. Protein product: CATSRDKAGAPYEQYF.